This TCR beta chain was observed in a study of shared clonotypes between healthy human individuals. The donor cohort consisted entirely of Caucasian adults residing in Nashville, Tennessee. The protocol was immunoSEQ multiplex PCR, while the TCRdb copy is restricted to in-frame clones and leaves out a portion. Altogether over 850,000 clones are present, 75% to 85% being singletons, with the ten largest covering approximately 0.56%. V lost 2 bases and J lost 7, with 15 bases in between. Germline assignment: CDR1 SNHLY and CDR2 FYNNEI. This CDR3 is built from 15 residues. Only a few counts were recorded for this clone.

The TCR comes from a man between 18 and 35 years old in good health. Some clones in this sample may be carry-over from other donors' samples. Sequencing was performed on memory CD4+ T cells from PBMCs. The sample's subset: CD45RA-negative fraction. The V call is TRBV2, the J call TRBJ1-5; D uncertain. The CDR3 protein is CASSEMGISRQPQHF. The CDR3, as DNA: TGTGCCAGCAGTGAAATGGGGATTAGCCGGCAGCCCCAGCATTTT.